The entry below gives a single T cell receptor beta chain sequence along with its context. Its target is unknown. These data are taken from a study of T cells after posttransplantation cyclophosphamide. Study-level points and caveats: Donor-recipient repertoire similarity was low at 1-2 months, rising over year one.

CDR1 and CDR2 from the germline V gene are KGHSH and LQKENI. V lost 3 bases and J lost 10; bases outside the gene matches: 0. This CDR3 comprises 13 residues. The table came from immunoSEQ multiplex PCR; TCRdb's copy has only in-frame clones and leaves some out. The sample shows about 47,000 clones, about 90% of them seen only once. The chain recombines TRBV18 with TRBJ2-1; 13 bases are a match to TRBD2. The material sequenced was PBMCs. This TCR was recovered from a woman aged 50 to 60 in good health and a related stem cell transplant donor. In nucleotides, the CDR3 is TGTGCCAGCTCACCGGGACTAGCGGGGGAGCAGTTCTTC. This codes for CASSPGLAGEQFF.